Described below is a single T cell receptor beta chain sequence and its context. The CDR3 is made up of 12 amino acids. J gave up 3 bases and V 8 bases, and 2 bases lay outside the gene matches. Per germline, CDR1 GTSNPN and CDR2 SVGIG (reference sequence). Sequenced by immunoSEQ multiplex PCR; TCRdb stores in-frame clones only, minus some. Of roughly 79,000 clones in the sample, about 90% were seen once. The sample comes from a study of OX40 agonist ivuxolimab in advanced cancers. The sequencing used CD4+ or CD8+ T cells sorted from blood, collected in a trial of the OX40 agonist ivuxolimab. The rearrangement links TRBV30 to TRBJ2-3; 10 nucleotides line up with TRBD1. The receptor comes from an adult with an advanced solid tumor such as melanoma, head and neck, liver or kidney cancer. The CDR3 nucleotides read TGTGCCAGGGACAGGGGAACAGATACGCAGTATTTT. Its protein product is CARDRGTDTQYF.